This T cell receptor beta chain was captured by sequencing in a study of T-cell reconstitution after alpha-beta-depleted transplantation in children listed by TCRdb under 2016. Study-wide context: Using TCR repertoire profiling, the study quantitatively followed how T-cell immune reconstitution unfolded in children after TCRalphabeta/CD19-depleted allogeneic hematopoietic cell transplantation.

This clonotype came up many times. Its antigen is not yet known. One base away there is no much larger clone; base qualities are not given. Trimming at the junction amounts to 0 bases on V and 2 bases on J, and the germline ends lie 14 bases apart. Looking up the germline V gene yields CDR1 LGHNA and CDR2 YNFKEQ. The CDR3, from cysteine to phenylalanine, totals 17 residues. Only CDR3 DNA is held: 51 bases, read in frame from base 1. Library creation used PCR. The listed sequencing device is Illumina HiSeq 2500. To normalize quantification of the TCRbeta repertoire, the TCR libraries were built with molecular barcoding that relied on unique molecular identifiers. TCRdb cleaned the public reads at Q25 with fastp, built clones with MiXCR and kept in-frame beta chains. When rows share a CDR3 protein, they turn into one entry using the most common DNA and genes. In this sample the table shows around 800,000 distinct CDR3 sequences, 16% of which occur a single time. Just under 5% of the sample rests with the top ten.

This specimen's treatment or condition label, interpreted: allogeneic hematopoietic cell transplantation with graft depleted of TCRalphabeta T cells and CD19 B cells. The children who served as transplant recipients had been given grafts of TCRalphabeta/CD19-depleted allogeneic hematopoietic cells. What the authors observed across the whole study: Over subsequent months, a decline in hyperexpanded clone frequencies was noted, and after one year, T-cell counts and TCRbeta diversity were mostly ascribed to newly produced T cells. About two months after transplant, the apparently early recovery of alphabetaT-cell counts reportedly depended on just several hundred clones that had expanded rapidly and came from non-depleted graft cells. In some patients, the high TCRbeta diversity seen at day 60 was put down to recipient T cells and intrathymic progenitors that had survived conditioning.

The clonotype comes from a male patient younger than 18 who had a stem cell transplant for acute lymphoblastic leukemia, so the T cells may come from the graft donor. The material sequenced was PBMCs, mostly from graft donor cells, taken 360 days after TCRalphabeta/CD19-depleted stem cell transplant. The chain is assembled from TRBV4-2 and TRBJ1-5, with an unclear D gene assignment. The DNA sequence reads TGTGCCAGCAGCCAAGATCTAGGAGGTACCGGCAATCAGCCCCAGCATTTT. The encoded protein is CASSQDLGGTGNQPQHF.